Listed here are 32 T cell receptor beta chains from one sample, sequenced in a study of T cell responses to AZD1222 COVID-19 vaccine (dated by TCRdb to the early 2020s). Per the publication, the time point label means: about 28 days (+/-7) after the second vaccine dose. The method was the immunoSEQ multiplex PCR assay. In its TCRdb copy, this immuneACCESS table keeps in-frame sequences only and misses some clones. Where compared with another copy, unresolved V genes explain less than half of these, and the others have no known cause. This sample gives fewer than 150,000 clones in total; around nine tenths of them show up just once. Of the sample, more than 3% is held by the ten largest clones. Sequenced material: peripheral blood, taken 28 days after the second AZD1222 dose. The receptors shown here come from an adult who received the AZD1222 COVID-19 vaccine.

The V and J genes are TRBV7-3 and TRBJ1-5; D gene unclear. CDR3 length: 13 residues. Trimming took 3 bases from V and 9 from J, leaving 12 bases between them. Germline V CDR1 and CDR2: SGHTA, FQGTGA. CDR3 residues: CASSFNPRAPQHF. CDR3 nucleotides: TGTGCCAGCAGCTTTAACCCCCGGGCGCCCCAGCATTTT. Full variable domain (missing parts from reference TRBV7-3 and TRBJ1-5): GAGVSQTPSNKVTEKGKYVELRCDPISGHTALYWYRQSLGQGPEFLIYFQGTGAADDSGLPNDRFFAVRPEGSVSTLKIQRTERGDSAVYLCASSFNPRAPQHFGDGTRLSIL.

This chain connects TRBV6-6 to TRBJ2-3; D unclear. This CDR3 spans 12 amino acids. CDR1 and CDR2 from the germline V gene are MNHNY and SVGAGI (reference sequence). V gave up 11 bases and J gave up 1 base, with 10 bases separating them. Here the CDR3 DNA reads TGTGCCTGTTCTCGCCGCACAGATACGCAGTATTTT. It translates to CACSRRTDTQYF.

J is TRBJ1-6 and V is TRBV3-1 (or the pseudogene TRBV3-2); D gene unclear. From germline, CDR1 is LGHDT and CDR2 YNNKEL (reference sequence). Trimming cost V 3 bases and J 1 base, with 10 bases left between them. The CDR3 consists of 16 residues. CDR3 in amino acids: CASSHGVDSYNSPLHF. The CDR3 bases are TGTGCCAGCAGCCACGGGGTCGATTCCTATAATTCACCCCTCCACTTT.

The table lists this clone with a count of one. J is TRBJ1-1 and V is TRBV2; TRBD1 might be the D (6 bases). The V gene's germline CDR1 is SNHLY and CDR2 FYNNEI. CDR3 length: 12 amino acids. V was shortened by 7 bases and J by 8 bases, with 14 bases between the two germline ends. The CDR3 region is CASKQGPSEAFF. CDR3 DNA: TGTGCCAGCAAGCAGGGGCCTTCCGAAGCTTTCTTT.

V is TRBV7-9 and J is TRBJ1-4; TRBD1 matches at 11 bases. The V gene end was trimmed by 0 bases and the J gene end by 7 bases; junction bases not matched to a gene: 10. Germline CDR1 SEHNR, CDR2 FQNEAQ (reference sequence). The CDR3 is 18 amino acids. The CDR3 DNA sequence: TGTGCCAGCAGCTTAGCGCCCGGGACAGGGGGTTATAGTGAAAAACTGTTTTTT. Its translation: CASSLAPGTGGYSEKLFF.

The chain couples TRBV9 to TRBJ2-5, with 12 bases that match TRBD2. Germline V gene sequence: CDR1 SGDLS, CDR2 YYNGEE. This CDR3 is 16 amino acids long. V was pared by 0 bases and J by 4 bases, with 4 bases of the junction left unmatched. CDR3: CASSVGLAGGAETQYF. The DNA for the CDR3 is TGTGCCAGCAGCGTAGGGCTAGCGGGAGGGGCAGAGACCCAGTACTTC.

The V gene is TRBV30, the J gene TRBJ2-1, with 8 bases aligning to TRBD2. The germline gives CDR1 GTSNPN, CDR2 SVGIG (reference sequence). V trimming: 3 bases; J trimming: 3 bases; junction bases outside the gene matches: 4. CDR3 length: 14 amino acids. The CDR3 DNA is TGTGCCTGGAGGTCAGCGGGGGACTACAATGAGCAGTTCTTC. As protein: CAWRSAGDYNEQFF.

The V and J genes are TRBV10-3 and TRBJ2-3; weak D call: TRBD2 (6 bases). This CDR3 region has 15 residues. V shed 4 bases and J shed 4 bases, with 15 bases lying between them. Germline loops: CDR1 ENHRY, CDR2 SYGVKD. CDR3 region: CAISGRGSEADTQYF. The CDR3 nucleotides are TGTGCCATCAGTGGCCGGGGGTCGGAGGCAGATACGCAGTATTTT.

This chain joins TRBV5-4 and TRBJ1-1; no definite D call. The CDR3 is 13 amino acids. Germline lookup yields CDR1 SGHNT and CDR2 YYREEE (reference sequence). The ends were cut back, 4 bases at V and 4 bases at J, with 11 bases in the middle. In DNA form, the CDR3 reads TGTGCCAGCAGCCTACCCGGCGGCACTGAAGCTTTCTTT. Translated: CASSLPGGTEAFF.

With regard to this clone: The junction shows a germline mismatch at one end, possibly a read error. This chain uses TRBV5-4 with TRBJ2-7; D ambiguous. Per the germline V gene, CDR1 is SGHNT and CDR2 is YYREEE (reference sequence). The CDR3 extends over 15 amino acids. The CDR3 is CASSLEASAQYEQYF. CDR3 sequence (DNA): TGTGCCAGCAGTTTGGAAGCTAGTGCGCAATACGAGCAGTACTTC.

This rearrangement joins TRBV28 to TRBJ1-2; the D gene is possibly TRBD1 (5 bases). This CDR3 contains 16 residues. The germline V gene has CDR1 MDHEN and CDR2 SYDVKM. Trimming cost V 2 bases and J 5 bases, with 18 bases left between them. In nucleotides, the CDR3 is TGTGCCAGCAGTTTAGTGCCAAGGGGTGACGGTTATGGCTACACCTTC. Protein product: CASSLVPRGDGYGYTF.

The J gene is TRBJ1-2, the V gene TRBV11-1; perhaps TRBD1 as D (6 bases). The germline gives CDR1 SGHAT, CDR2 FQDESV (reference sequence). The CDR3 is 13 amino acids. V was clipped by 5 bases and J by 3 bases, with 10 bases between them. Here the CDR3 DNA reads TGTGCCAGCAGCCCACAGGGAGACTATGGCTACACCTTC. Translation: CASSPQGDYGYTF.

This clone was observed once. V usage is TRBV2 and J usage is TRBJ2-3; D is ambiguous. Germline V CDR1 and CDR2: SNHLY, FYNNEI. The CDR3 extends over 12 amino acids. Between the trimmed V and J ends, which lost 1 base and 8 bases, there was a span of 7 bases. CDR3 in DNA: TGTGCCAGCAGTGAAGTTCGAGGTACGCAGTATTTT. It specifies CASSEVRGTQYF. The full variable domain, its missing parts supplied by reference TRBV2 and TRBJ2-3, is EPEVTQTPSHQVTQMGQEVILRCVPISNHLYFYWYRQILGQKVEFLVSFYNNEISEKSEIFDDQFSVERPDGSNFTLKIRSTKLEDSAMYFCASSEVRGTQYFGPGTRLTVL.

This chain uses TRBV28 with TRBJ1-3; the D gene is possibly TRBD1 (5 bases). Germline V lookup: CDR1 MDHEN, CDR2 SYDVKM. This CDR3 is built from 14 residues. Trimming took 5 bases from V and 8 from J, leaving 16 bases between them. The DNA of the CDR3 is TGTGCCAGCAGTCTCGAAGGGGCCGGATACACCATATATTTT. Protein: CASSLEGAGYTIYF.

This chain uses TRBV2 with TRBJ1-4; D gene uncertain. From germline, CDR1 is SNHLY and CDR2 FYNNEI. With 10 bases removed from V and 7 bases from J, the gap between germline ends came to 10 bases. The CDR3 is 11 residues long. The CDR3 is CATSQVEKLFF. The CDR3 nucleotides read TGTGCCACCTCGCAGGTTGAAAAACTGTTTTTT.

The chain combines TRBV30 with TRBJ2-7; 9 bases map to TRBD2. V lost 2 bases and J lost 4; bases outside the gene matches: 3. The CDR3 runs to 13 residues. Germline CDR1 reads GTSNPN; CDR2 reads SVGIG (reference sequence). This chain's CDR3 is CAWSPSGRYEQYF. The CDR3 nucleotides are TGTGCCTGGAGTCCAAGCGGGAGGTACGAGCAGTACTTC.

The CDR3 region has the DNA TGTGCCAGCTCACCACCGGAGTCAGCTGGAAACACCATATATTTT. Its translation is CASSPPESAGNTIYF. The V call is TRBV18, the J call TRBJ1-3; D gene ambiguous. The CDR3 length is 15 residues. Trimming cost V 0 bases and J 2 bases, with 8 bases left between them. Per the germline V gene, CDR1 is KGHSH and CDR2 is LQKENI.

V is TRBV3-1 (or the pseudogene TRBV3-2) and J is TRBJ1-2; tentative D call: TRBD1 (5 bases). Looked up from germline, CDR1 is LGHDT and CDR2 is YNNKEL (reference sequence). The germline V and J ends were trimmed by 1 base and 11 bases, with 17 bases remaining between them. CDR3 length: 14 residues. DNA for the CDR3: TGTGCCAGCAGCCAAGTGGATCCGTTGGGGGGATACACCTTC. Its protein product is CASSQVDPLGGYTF.

The genes are TRBV28 and TRBJ2-1; 7 bases match TRBD2. Losses at the gene ends were 6 bases for V and 1 base for J; bases not matched to a gene: 6. From germline, CDR1 is MDHEN and CDR2 SYDVKM. The CDR3 covers 15 residues. In nucleotides, the CDR3 is TGTGCCAGCAGGCCCCGGGGGGAGTCCTACAATGAGCAGTTCTTC. Translated, it gives CASRPRGESYNEQFF. Variable domain in full (rest from reference TRBV28 and TRBJ2-1): DVKVTQSSRYLVKRTGEKVFLECVQDMDHENMFWYRQDPGLGLRLIYFSYDVKMKEKGDIPEGYSVSREKKERFSLILESASTNQTSMYLCASRPRGESYNEQFFGPGTRLTVL.

This clone was seen only a few times. The chain has TRBV9 and TRBJ2-7; D remains ambiguous. The CDR3 sequence is 14 residues long. Germline assignment: CDR1 SGDLS and CDR2 YYNGEE. The V end lost 0 bases, the J end lost 2 bases, and 9 bases lay between the germline ends. The CDR3 protein is CASSVVASTYEQYF. CDR3 DNA: TGTGCCAGCAGCGTAGTAGCCTCGACCTACGAGCAGTACTTC.

V gene TRBV7-3 combines with J gene TRBJ1-1, with 8 bases identical to TRBD1. CDR1 is SGHTA and CDR2 is FQGTGA in the germline V gene. The CDR3 sequence is 15 residues long. The J segment lost 1 base and the V segment lost 5 bases, leaving 6 bases of the junction unmatched. The CDR3 nucleotides are TGTGCCAGCAGCCCTCAGGACAGGGCGAACACTGAAGCTTTCTTT. This codes for CASSPQDRANTEAFF.

V and J are TRBV5-1 and TRBJ1-2, with a tentative D call TRBD1 (5 bases). The V end lost 0 bases, the J end lost 10 bases, and 16 bases lay between the germline ends. CDR3 length equals 14 residues. Germline V lookup: CDR1 SGHRS, CDR2 YFSETQ. The CDR3 spells CASSLGRGREDYTF. The CDR3 DNA sequence: TGCGCCAGCAGCTTGGGGCGGGGACGGGAGGACTACACCTTC.

The V and J genes are TRBV27 and TRBJ2-1, with D unclear. Germline V gene lookup returns CDR1 MNHEY and CDR2 SMNVEV (reference sequence). The CDR3 has 15 amino acids. Between the trimmed V and J ends, which lost 3 bases and 3 bases, there was a span of 12 bases. The CDR3 DNA follows: TGTGCCAGCAGTTTGTCTTGGGCGGACTACAATGAGCAGTTCTTC. Translating gives CASSLSWADYNEQFF.

The CDR3 protein is CASSGPLRDTQYF. CDR3 nucleotides: TGTGCCAGCTCCGGACCTCTGAGGGATACGCAGTATTTT. The chain joins TRBV28 to TRBJ2-3; D is ambiguous. Per the germline V gene, CDR1 is MDHEN and CDR2 is SYDVKM. The CDR3 has 13 residues. V gave up 8 bases and J gave up 6 bases, with 15 bases separating them. The variable domain in full, with the rest retrieved from reference TRBV28 and TRBJ2-3, is DVKVTQSSRYLVKRTGEKVFLECVQDMDHENMFWYRQDPGLGLRLIYFSYDVKMKEKGDIPEGYSVSREKKERFSLILESASTNQTSMYLCASSGPLRDTQYFGPGTRLTVL.

The chain joins TRBV27 to TRBJ2-5; the D gene is possibly TRBD1 (6 bases). The germline CDR1 and CDR2 sequences are MNHEY and SMNVEV (reference sequence). This CDR3 contains 16 residues. V lost 6 bases, J lost 4 bases, and 21 bases lay in between. The CDR3 nucleotides read TGTGCCAGCAGCCCTTATCCTCAAGGGGGACGAGAGACCCAGTACTTC. Amino acid sequence: CASSPYPQGGRETQYF.

This rearrangement joins TRBV25-1 to TRBJ1-6; TRBD1 matches at 9 bases. The CDR3 runs 13 residues. The trim removed 8 bases at V and 9 bases at J, leaving 5 bases unmatched. In germline, CDR1 is MGHDK, CDR2 SYGVNS. CDR3: CASARDRASPLHF. In nucleotides, the CDR3 is TGTGCCAGCGCCCGGGACAGGGCTTCACCCCTCCACTTT.

This chain joins TRBV7-2 and TRBJ1-5; possible D gene TRBD1, 6 bases. The CDR3 has 14 residues. Germline V gene sequence: CDR1 SGHTA, CDR2 FQGNSA. Trimming cost V 3 bases and J 3 bases, with 9 bases left between them. Here the CDR3 DNA reads TGTGCCAGCAGCTTCCGACAGGCCAATCAGCCCCAGCATTTT. Protein: CASSFRQANQPQHF.

This chain connects TRBV19 to TRBJ1-1; maybe TRBD1 (5 bases). The V end was cut by 5 bases, the J end by 4 bases, with 14 bases between. Germline lookup yields CDR1 LNHDA and CDR2 SQIVND (reference sequence). The CDR3 runs 14 residues. CDR3 sequence reads: CASSETLTATEAFF. The CDR3 bases are TGTGCCAGTAGTGAGACCTTGACAGCCACTGAAGCTTTCTTT.

This chain uses TRBV4-3 with TRBJ2-4; a possible D gene is TRBD1 (6 bases). V was shortened by 4 bases and J by 10 bases, with 23 bases between the two germline ends. CDR3 length: 16 residues. Germline V lookup: CDR1 LGHNA, CDR2 YSLEER. The CDR3 loop reads CASSPAQDGPQGIQYF. The CDR3 DNA follows: TGCGCCAGCAGCCCCGCCCAGGACGGCCCCCAGGGGATTCAGTACTTC.

The chain joins TRBV30 to TRBJ2-2, with unresolved D. V lost 1 base to trimming and J lost 8 bases, with 8 bases between them. The length of the CDR3 is 12 residues. Germline V lookup: CDR1 GTSNPN, CDR2 SVGIG (reference sequence). The CDR3 region is CAWSDSKGELFF. CDR3 sequence (DNA): TGTGCCTGGAGTGACAGCAAGGGGGAGCTGTTTTTT.

The chain is built from TRBV10-2 and TRBJ2-3; 7 bases map to TRBD2. The CDR3 contains 13 residues. In germline, CDR1 is WSHSY, CDR2 SAAADI. J gave up 6 bases and V 6 bases, and 6 bases lay outside the gene matches. For the CDR3, the DNA is TGCGCCAGCAGGACGGGAGGCGGGGATACGCAGTATTTT. It encodes CASRTGGGDTQYF.

The CDR3 region has the DNA TGTGCCAGACAGGCAGATCCCAATTCACCCCTCCACTTT. It specifies CARQADPNSPLHF. The chain employs TRBV5-4 and TRBJ1-6; perhaps TRBD1 as D (5 bases). Germline V lookup: CDR1 SGHNT, CDR2 YYREEE (reference sequence). This CDR3 is built from 13 residues. Trimming removed 8 bases from V and 7 bases from J, with 13 bases in between.